This passage covers 22 T cell receptor beta chains from one sample sequenced in a study of blood T cell repertoires in COVID-19. Here immunoSEQ multiplex PCR was the method, and the copy in TCRdb shows in-frame clones only, minus some. The sample has fewer than 90,000 clones, around 90% seen once; the top ten hold more than 14%. Material for sequencing was peripheral blood. The origin of the receptors is a male donor with acute or convalescent COVID-19.

The V gene is TRBV7-9, the J gene TRBJ1-2, with 9 positions matching TRBD1. The V segment lost 5 bases and the J segment 6 bases; nucleotides outside the gene matches: 4. CDR1 is SEHNR, CDR2 FQNEAQ, per germline (reference sequence). This CDR3 is built from 13 residues. The CDR3 nucleotides read TGTGCCAGCAGCCCAGGGACAGGGAATGGCTACACCTTC. Its translation: CASSPGTGNGYTF. Filled out from reference TRBV7-9 and TRBJ1-2, the complete variable domain reads DTGVSQNPRHKITKRGQNVTFRCDPISEHNRLYWYRQTLGQGPEFLTYFQNEAQLEKSRLLSDRFSAERPKGSFSTLEIQRTEQGDSAMYLCASSPGTGNGYTFGSGTRLTVV.

V is TRBV23-1 and J is TRBJ1-1; 7 positions match TRBD1. TRBV23-1 is known as an ORF, though its function is uncertain. The CDR3 runs to 17 residues. V dropped 5 bases and J dropped 0; count of bases not matched to a gene: 12. The CDR3 is CASSDTGDLGMNTEAFF. CDR3 sequence (DNA): TGCGCCAGCAGTGACACAGGGGATCTCGGCATGAACACTGAAGCTTTCTTT.

This chain connects TRBV6-5 to TRBJ1-2, with 8 bases aligning to TRBD1. The J segment lost 6 bases and the V segment lost 4 bases, leaving 7 bases of the junction unmatched. The CDR3 loop spans 14 amino acids. From germline, CDR1 is MNHEY and CDR2 SVGAGI. CDR3 loop: CASSSPGGGNGYTF. CDR3 sequence (DNA): TGTGCCAGCAGTTCCCCAGGGGGCGGGAATGGCTACACCTTC.

CDR3 residues: CASSLAPAGGPYEQYF. In DNA form, the CDR3 reads TGTGCCAGCAGCTTGGCTCCAGCGGGGGGCCCCTACGAGCAGTACTTC. V usage is TRBV5-5 and J usage is TRBJ2-7; 9 bases line up with TRBD2. V lost 0 bases to trimming and J lost 2 bases; unmatched junction nucleotides: 6. This CDR3 region has 16 residues. The germline V gene has CDR1 SGHKS and CDR2 YYEKEE (reference sequence).

The rearrangement uses TRBV7-6 and TRBJ2-5; D might be TRBD1 (6 bases). The V gene lost 5 bases and the J gene lost 4 bases, with 17 bases spanning the gap. CDR1 and CDR2 from the germline V gene are SGHVS and FNYEAQ. The CDR3 runs to 15 residues. CDR3 sequence reads: CASSPVGIGGETQYF. CDR3 coding DNA: TGTGCCAGCAGCCCCGTCGGGATAGGGGGAGAGACCCAGTACTTC.

This rearrangement joins TRBV28 to TRBJ2-3; 11 bases line up with TRBD2. The junction had 5 bases not matched to a gene; V was cut back by 6 bases and J by 0 bases. Germline CDR1 is MDHEN and CDR2 is SYDVKM. The CDR3 consists of 16 residues. DNA for the CDR3: TGTGCCAGCAGGGTGGGACTAGCGGTGAGCACAGATACGCAGTATTTT. Translated, it gives CASRVGLAVSTDTQYF.

This chain joins TRBV7-3 and TRBJ2-3, with 9 positions matching TRBD1. Germline V gives CDR1 SGHTA, CDR2 FQGTGA. Unmatched junction bases numbered 8, after V lost 5 bases and J lost 5 bases. The CDR3 sequence is 15 residues long. This CDR3 reads CASSPGTGREDTQYF. For the CDR3, the DNA is TGTGCCAGCAGCCCCGGGACAGGGAGGGAAGATACGCAGTATTTT.

The rearrangement joins TRBV2 to TRBJ2-1, with D perhaps matching TRBD2 (5 bases). The CDR3 is 14 residues long. The germline CDR1 and CDR2 sequences are SNHLY and FYNNEI. Trimming shortened V by 8 bases and J by 6 bases, and 17 bases separated the two germline ends. The CDR3 coding sequence is TGTGCCAGCGAAAGCGGTAGGGCCGTCAATGAGCAGTTCTTC. Translation gives CASESGRAVNEQFF.

The chain links TRBV28 to TRBJ1-4; 11 nucleotides agree with TRBD1. The CDR3 consists of 15 residues. Germline CDR1 MDHEN, CDR2 SYDVKM. V lost 5 bases to trimming and J lost 8 bases; unmatched junction nucleotides: 7. The CDR3 nucleotides read TGTGCCAGCAGTCCGGGGACAGGGGGTCGGGAAAAACTGTTTTTT. Its translation is CASSPGTGGREKLFF.

This clone was seen only once. Here the CDR3 reads CASSPRTDSNQPQHF. The CDR3 nucleotides are TGTGCCAGCTCACCGAGGACAGATAGCAATCAGCCCCAGCATTTT. The rearrangement uses TRBV18 and TRBJ1-5, with D tentatively TRBD1 (6 bases). CDR1 and CDR2 (germline): KGHSH, LQKENI. The length of the CDR3 is 15 residues. Trimming shortened V by 3 bases and J by 0 bases, and 9 bases separated the two germline ends.

The chain joins TRBV11-2 to TRBJ2-7, with 9 bases that match TRBD1. In germline, CDR1 is SGHAT, CDR2 FQNNGV. CDR3 length: 14 residues. V trimming: 9 bases; J trimming: 6 bases; junction bases outside the gene matches: 12. For the CDR3, the DNA is TGTGCCAGTGGCGCTTGGGACAGGGAAAGCGAGCAGTACTTC. Encoded protein: CASGAWDRESEQYF.

The CDR3 is CASSSGQGYEQYF. CDR3 coding DNA: TGTGCCAGCAGTTCGGGACAGGGCTACGAGCAGTACTTC. The chain couples TRBV12-3 or TRBV12-4 to TRBJ2-7; 9 nucleotides line up with TRBD1. The CDR3 has 13 residues. After removal of 4 bases from V and 3 bases from J, the junction contained 1 base not matched to a gene.

The V and J genes are TRBV10-3 and TRBJ1-5; maybe TRBD1 (6 bases). Germline V lookup: CDR1 ENHRY, CDR2 SYGVKD. The CDR3 contains 13 residues. The germline V and J ends were trimmed by 11 bases and 5 bases, with 16 bases remaining between them. CDR3 loop: CAAGDGRDQPQHF. Here the CDR3 DNA reads TGTGCCGCAGGGGACGGAAGAGATCAGCCCCAGCATTTT.

V and J are TRBV5-1 and TRBJ2-1; 8 bases are shared with TRBD2. Germline V gene data show CDR1 as SGHRS and CDR2 as YFSETQ. Trimming at V came to 4 bases and at J to 6 bases, leaving 6 bases not matched to a gene. This CDR3 is 14 amino acids long. Written as DNA, the CDR3 is TGCGCCAGCAGCCCAAGGACTAGCCCCAATGAGCAGTTCTTC. It is translated as CASSPRTSPNEQFF.

The V gene is TRBV3-1 (or the pseudogene TRBV3-2), the J gene TRBJ2-1; TRBD2 agrees at 7 bases. The CDR3 runs to 13 residues. Germline CDR1 LGHDT, CDR2 YNNKEL (reference sequence). The trim removed 6 bases at V and 9 bases at J, leaving 8 bases unmatched. For the CDR3, the DNA is TGTGCCAGCAGGCCTCCTAGCGGAGGTGAGCAGTTCTTC. It yields the protein CASRPPSGGEQFF.

This chain joins TRBV19 and TRBJ2-1; D might be TRBD2 (7 bases). V gave up 6 bases and J gave up 5 bases, with 20 bases separating them. Germline-derived CDR1 and CDR2 are LNHDA and SQIVND (reference sequence). This CDR3 spans 16 amino acids. The chain's CDR3 is CASSLRGGGVNNEQFF. CDR3 in DNA: TGTGCCAGTAGCCTAAGGGGGGGCGGCGTGAACAATGAGCAGTTCTTC. The full variable domain, in which reference TRBV19 and TRBJ2-1 provide the parts outside the CDR3, is DGGITQSPKYLFRKEGQNVTLSCEQNLNHDAMYWYRQDPGQGLRLIYYSQIVNDFQKGDIAEGYSVSREKKESFPLTVTSAQKNPTAFYLCASSLRGGGVNNEQFFGPGTRLTVL.

This rearrangement joins TRBV7-8 to TRBJ1-2, with D tentatively TRBD1 (5 bases). Trimming cost V 5 bases and J 7 bases, with 17 bases left between them. This CDR3 region has 14 residues. Germline lookup yields CDR1 SGHVS and CDR2 FQNEAQ. The CDR3 nucleotides read TGTGCCAGCAGCCCCCAAGTAGGGGTCGGTGGCTACACCTTC. It encodes CASSPQVGVGGYTF.

This clone is a singleton in its sample. V gene TRBV11-2 combines with J gene TRBJ1-4; D is possibly TRBD1 (5 bases). The germline V and J ends were trimmed by 1 base and 8 bases, with 11 bases remaining between them. This CDR3 is built from 14 residues. The germline CDR1 and CDR2 sequences are SGHAT and FQNNGV. CDR3 coding DNA: TGTGCCAGCAGCTTAGGACTGGAGGGGGAAAAACTGTTTTTT. This sequence encodes CASSLGLEGEKLFF.

The chain combines TRBV19 with TRBJ2-4, with a weak D call TRBD1 (5 bases). From germline, CDR1 is LNHDA and CDR2 SQIVND (reference sequence). V shed 3 bases and J shed 2 bases, with 11 bases lying between them. The length of the CDR3 is 15 residues. In DNA form, the CDR3 reads TGTGCCAGTAGTATCGGGCCAGGGACCAAAAACATTCAGTACTTC. Translated: CASSIGPGTKNIQYF. Full variable domain (remainder filled in from reference TRBV19 and TRBJ2-4): DGGITQSPKYLFRKEGQNVTLSCEQNLNHDAMYWYRQDPGQGLRLIYYSQIVNDFQKGDIAEGYSVSREKKESFPLTVTSAQKNPTAFYLCASSIGPGTKNIQYFGAGTRLSVL.

This clone appeared a few times. The chain is built from TRBV19 and TRBJ1-1, with 7 bases aligning to TRBD1. The CDR3 has 19 residues. Trimming cost V 6 bases and J 0 bases; bases outside gene matches: 19. CDR1 and CDR2 (germline): LNHDA, SQIVND (reference sequence). The CDR3 bases are TGTGCCAGTAGAACGGGACCGGGACAAGGGGGCTTCATGAACACTGAAGCTTTCTTT. Residues: CASRTGPGQGGFMNTEAFF.

The chain recombines TRBV6-1 with TRBJ1-2; possibly TRBD1 for D (6 bases). From germline, CDR1 is MNHNS and CDR2 SASEGT. The length of the CDR3 is 14 residues. Trimming stripped 1 base from V and 3 bases from J, with 9 bases between. The CDR3 DNA is TGTGCCAGCAGTGAAGACAGGGAAGACTATGGCTACACCTTC. Amino acid sequence: CASSEDREDYGYTF.

The chain links TRBV3-1 (or the pseudogene TRBV3-2) to TRBJ1-1; 8 bases match TRBD1. Germline V gene lookup returns CDR1 LGHDT and CDR2 YNNKEL (reference sequence). J was trimmed by 4 bases and V by 3 bases; bases with no gene match: 7. This CDR3 contains 15 residues. This CDR3 reads CASSQGDRGGTEAFF. The CDR3, as DNA: TGTGCCAGCAGCCAGGGAGACAGGGGTGGCACTGAAGCTTTCTTT.